One sample yielded the 28 T cell receptor beta chains listed below, sequenced in a study of shared T cell receptors in the human thymus. Assay used: immunoSEQ multiplex PCR; TCRdb lists only in-frame clones, some missing. The sample records about 730,000 clones, 70% to 90% being singletons. These records were also assigned to another study, of human thymus T cells.

The sequenced sample consisted of thymocytes. These receptors were taken from a girl less than two years old with a congenital heart defect.

This clone was found once. The J gene is TRBJ2-7, the V gene TRBV7-6; 7 positions agree with TRBD1. The CDR3 runs to 15 residues. Losses at the gene ends were 3 bases for V and 4 bases for J; bases not matched to a gene: 9. Germline V CDR1 and CDR2: SGHVS, FNYEAQ. The DNA for the CDR3 is TGTGCCAGCAGCTTGGCCCCAGAACAGGGGTACGAGCAGTACTTC. It translates to CASSLAPEQGYEQYF.

This clone turned up a few times. Other DNA sequences in this specimen translate into the identical CDR3. The chain carries TRBV27 and TRBJ1-5; D unclear. Per germline, CDR1 MNHEY and CDR2 SMNVEV (reference sequence). The CDR3 runs 14 residues. V dropped 2 bases and J dropped 1 base, with 6 bases sitting between them. This CDR3 reads CASSLGGSNQPQHF. Written as DNA, the CDR3 is TGTGCCAGCAGTTTAGGAGGGAGCAATCAGCCCCAGCATTTT.

The chain employs TRBV27 and TRBJ1-1; a weak D match, TRBD1 (6 bases). The CDR3 is 14 amino acids. The ends were cut back, 7 bases at V and 6 bases at J, with 18 bases in the middle. Germline lookup yields CDR1 MNHEY and CDR2 SMNVEV (reference sequence). CDR3 DNA sequence: TGTGCCAGCAATCACGGATGGGGGCAATCTGAAGCTTTCTTT. Its protein product is CASNHGWGQSEAFF.

This sequence joins TRBV4-1 and TRBJ2-3, with 7 bases lining up with TRBD1. In germline, CDR1 is MGHRA, CDR2 YSYEKL. This CDR3 is built from 19 residues. J gave up 6 bases and V 2 bases, and 20 bases lay outside the gene matches. In nucleotides, the CDR3 is TGCGCCAGCAGCCAACCTTGCCCGGGACAGAACAACGCCATGGATACGCAGTATTTT. Its protein is CASSQPCPGQNNAMDTQYF.

V is TRBV27 and J is TRBJ2-7, with D tentatively TRBD1 (5 bases). CDR1 and CDR2 (germline): MNHEY, SMNVEV (reference sequence). CDR3 length equals 13 residues. V shed 3 bases and J shed 0 bases, with 6 bases lying between them. The CDR3 reads CASSFGHSYEQYF. For the CDR3, the DNA is TGTGCCAGCAGTTTCGGACACTCCTACGAGCAGTACTTC.

There are a few counts of this clone. The chain has TRBV13 and TRBJ1-3; a weak D match, TRBD1 (5 bases). V was trimmed by 4 bases and J by 1 base, leaving 11 bases between them. Germline V gene data show CDR1 as PRHDT and CDR2 as FYEKMQ (reference sequence). The CDR3 has 15 residues. CDR3 sequence (DNA): TGTGCCAGCAGCTCGGGGGTAAAGTCTGGAAACACCATATATTTT. This codes for CASSSGVKSGNTIYF.

A single count supports this clone. V gene TRBV19 combines with J gene TRBJ1-1; no clear D gene. V lost 6 bases, J lost 0 bases, and 11 bases lay in between. CDR1 and CDR2 (germline): LNHDA, SQIVND (reference sequence). This CDR3 contains 14 residues. In DNA, the CDR3 is TGTGCCAGTAGAACGGGTTTTATGAACACTGAAGCTTTCTTT. Protein: CASRTGFMNTEAFF. Full variable domain (outside the CDR3, taken from reference TRBV19 and TRBJ1-1): DGGITQSPKYLFRKEGQNVTLSCEQNLNHDAMYWYRQDPGQGLRLIYYSQIVNDFQKGDIAEGYSVSREKKESFPLTVTSAQKNPTAFYLCASRTGFMNTEAFFGQGTRLTVV.

This clone was counted a few times. This chain connects TRBV18 to TRBJ1-4; the match to TRBD1 covers 8 bases. The CDR3 has 15 residues. Unmatched junction bases numbered 5, after V lost 3 bases and J lost 5 bases. Germline V gene lookup returns CDR1 KGHSH and CDR2 LQKENI. As DNA, the CDR3 is TGTGCCAGCTCACCCATGGACAGGGAAAATGAAAAACTGTTTTTT. This translates into CASSPMDRENEKLFF.

The J gene is TRBJ1-6, the V gene TRBV7-2; tentatively, D is TRBD1 (6 bases). The CDR3 totals 16 residues. V lost 5 bases to trimming and J lost 3 bases, with 14 bases between them. Germline values: CDR1 SGHTA, CDR2 FQGNSA. The CDR3 DNA is TGTGCCAGCAGCCCCAGAAACAGGGTCTATAATTCACCCCTCCACTTT. Protein product: CASSPRNRVYNSPLHF. The full variable domain, rest sourced from reference TRBV7-2 and TRBJ1-6, is GAGVSQSPSNKVTEKGKDVELRCDPISGHTALYWYRQSLGQGLEFLIYFQGNSAPDKSGLPSDRFSAERTGGSVSTLTIQRTQQEDSAVYLCASSPRNRVYNSPLHFGNGTRLTVT.

The V gene is TRBV28, the J gene TRBJ1-2; 8 bases agree with TRBD1. Germline V gene sequence: CDR1 MDHEN, CDR2 SYDVKM. The CDR3 has 16 residues. V lost 5 bases, J lost 8 bases, and 16 bases stayed unmatched. CDR3 in DNA: TGTGCCAGCAGTCCCAGAGCAGGGGGCGTTTTTCGGGGCTACACCTTC. It yields the protein CASSPRAGGVFRGYTF.

This chain connects TRBV7-8 to TRBJ2-5; the D gene is possibly TRBD1 (5 bases). Trimming took off 1 base at V and 0 bases at J, with 15 bases between the two ends. The germline CDR1 and CDR2 sequences are SGHVS and FQNEAQ. This CDR3 contains 17 residues. CDR3 nucleotides: TGTGCCAGCAGCTTAGAAGACAGCCACTTACACCAAGAGACCCAGTACTTC. Its translation: CASSLEDSHLHQETQYF. Full variable domain (remainder filled in from reference TRBV7-8 and TRBJ2-5): GAGVSQSPRYKVAKRGQDVALRCDPISGHVSLFWYQQALGQGPEFLTYFQNEAQLDKSGLPSDRFFAERPEGSVSTLKIQRTQQEDSAVYLCASSLEDSHLHQETQYFGPGTRLLVL.

This clone has a single count. The chain uses TRBV19 and TRBJ1-2; TRBD1 is a possible D gene (6 bases). Deletions cut 10 bases from V and 8 bases from J, with 17 bases between. Germline CDR1 and CDR2: LNHDA and SQIVND (reference sequence). The length of the CDR3 is 12 residues. The CDR3 DNA is TGTGCCATCCCACAGGGAGGGCACGGCTACACCTTC. It specifies CAIPQGGHGYTF.

The V gene is TRBV10-2, the J gene TRBJ2-5; D is unclear. This CDR3 has 13 residues. The germline V gene has CDR1 WSHSY and CDR2 SAAADI. V lost 8 bases, J lost 5 bases, and 15 bases lay in between. The CDR3 coding sequence is TGCGCCAGCCTTTCCCCGCTCGGGGAGACCCAGTACTTC. Residues: CASLSPLGETQYF.

The V call is TRBV19, the J call TRBJ1-5; TRBD1 matches 9 bases. Per the germline V gene, CDR1 is LNHDA and CDR2 is SQIVND (reference sequence). The ends lost 9 bases at V and 7 bases at J; junction bases unmatched: 10. The CDR3 has 14 amino acids. In DNA form, the CDR3 reads TGTGCCAGCACTCGGGGACAGGGAGGGCAGCCCCAGCATTTT. Protein: CASTRGQGGQPQHF.

This chain uses TRBV7-2 with TRBJ2-7; D is undetermined. Germline V gene data show CDR1 as SGHTA and CDR2 as FQGNSA. The CDR3 is made up of 15 amino acids. Deletions cut 3 bases from V and 2 bases from J, with 14 bases between. CDR3 residues: CASSFNGSQAYEQYF. DNA for the CDR3: TGTGCCAGCAGCTTTAACGGGTCCCAAGCCTACGAGCAGTACTTC. The whole variable domain, filled in from reference TRBV7-2 and TRBJ2-7, reads GAGVSQSPSNKVTEKGKDVELRCDPISGHTALYWYRQSLGQGLEFLIYFQGNSAPDKSGLPSDRFSAERTGGSVSTLTIQRTQQEDSAVYLCASSFNGSQAYEQYFGPGTRLTVT.

With respect to this clone: This same CDR3 is encoded by further DNA sequences in the sample. V and J are TRBV6-5 and TRBJ1-6; 10 nucleotides match TRBD1. The CDR3 is 16 amino acids. From germline, CDR1 is MNHEY and CDR2 SVGAGI. Trimming removed 2 bases from V and 7 bases from J; junction bases left unmatched: 5. The CDR3 nucleotides read TGTGCCAGCAGTTACAGATGGGGACAGGGGAATTCACCCCTCCACTTT. Translation: CASSYRWGQGNSPLHF.

The chain carries TRBV6-1 and TRBJ1-2; 8 nucleotides align to TRBD1. V lost 1 base to trimming and J lost 8 bases; unmatched junction nucleotides: 18. The CDR3 length is 18 residues. From germline, CDR1 is MNHNS and CDR2 SASEGT. The CDR3 region has the DNA TGTGCCAGCAGTGAAGATGGGGAGACAGGGGATGTTTGTGGAGGCTACACCTTC. This translates into CASSEDGETGDVCGGYTF.

The chain uses TRBV5-1 and TRBJ2-7; weak D call: TRBD2 (7 bases). Germline values: CDR1 SGHRS, CDR2 YFSETQ. The CDR3 totals 15 residues. The V end was cut by 0 bases, the J end by 3 bases, with 13 bases between. The CDR3 coding sequence is TGCGCCAGCAGCTTGGTCGCGGGGGCGGACTACGAGCAGTACTTC. Amino acids: CASSLVAGADYEQYF. The entire variable domain, with the rest obtained from reference TRBV5-1 and TRBJ2-7, is as follows: KAGVTQTPRYLIKTRGQQVTLSCSPISGHRSVSWYQQTPGQGLQFLFEYFSETQRNKGNFPGRFSGRQFSNSRSEMNVSTLELGDSALYLCASSLVAGADYEQYFGPGTRLTVT.

Only one count was recorded for this clone. This sequence joins TRBV6-5 and TRBJ2-7; tentatively, D is TRBD1 (6 bases). The CDR3 sequence is 13 residues long. The V gene lost 4 bases and the J gene lost 4 bases, with 11 bases spanning the gap. Germline CDR1 is MNHEY and CDR2 is SVGAGI. CDR3 residues: CASSWDQGYEQYF. CDR3 coding DNA: TGTGCCAGCAGTTGGGACCAGGGGTACGAGCAGTACTTC.

V is TRBV30 and J is TRBJ2-2; D is ambiguous. V gave up 4 bases and J gave up 6 bases, with 12 bases separating them. The CDR3 is made up of 13 amino acids. Germline V CDR1 and CDR2: GTSNPN, SVGIG (reference sequence). CDR3 DNA sequence: TGTGCCTGGACCCTCTTAAGCGCCGGGGAGCTGTTTTTT. Its protein is CAWTLLSAGELFF.

The chain is built from TRBV27 and TRBJ1-1; D remains unclear. V lost 2 bases and J 0 bases, leaving 10 bases between the germline ends. Germline V lookup: CDR1 MNHEY, CDR2 SMNVEV (reference sequence). The length of the CDR3 is 15 residues. CDR3 sequence reads: CASSLVGGLNTEAFF. For the CDR3, the DNA is TGTGCCAGCAGTTTAGTGGGAGGATTGAACACTGAAGCTTTCTTT.

The chain is built from TRBV14 and TRBJ1-6; TRBD1 aligns across 9 bases. This CDR3 comprises 19 residues. Germline CDR1 is SGHDN and CDR2 is FVKESK. Unmatched junction bases numbered 15, after V lost 1 base and J lost 8 bases. The CDR3 DNA reads TGTGCCAGCAGCCAAGCATGGCGGACAGGGGAGCGCGGAGATTCACCCCTCCACTTT. It is translated as CASSQAWRTGERGDSPLHF.

This chain links TRBV19 with TRBJ1-2, with TRBD1 matching 8 bases. This CDR3 region has 15 residues. V was clipped by 4 bases and J by 4 bases; unmatched bases: 8. Germline V lookup: CDR1 LNHDA, CDR2 SQIVND (reference sequence). The CDR3 spells CASSTARDRTYGYTF. As DNA, the CDR3 is TGTGCCAGTAGTACCGCCCGGGACAGGACCTATGGCTACACCTTC. The full variable domain, in which reference TRBV19 and TRBJ1-2 provide the parts outside the CDR3, is DGGITQSPKYLFRKEGQNVTLSCEQNLNHDAMYWYRQDPGQGLRLIYYSQIVNDFQKGDIAEGYSVSREKKESFPLTVTSAQKNPTAFYLCASSTARDRTYGYTFGSGTRLTVV.

This chain connects TRBV7-4 to TRBJ1-2, with D uncertain. The CDR3 has 14 amino acids. V dropped 4 bases and J dropped 2 bases, with 11 bases sitting between them. The germline gives CDR1 SGHVT, CDR2 SQSDAQ. The CDR3 DNA is TGTGCCAGCAGCTCAGACGCAGGAAACTATGGCTACACCTTC. It translates to CASSSDAGNYGYTF. The entire variable domain, with the rest obtained from reference TRBV7-4 and TRBJ1-2, is as follows: GAGVSQSPRYKVAKRGRDVALRCDSISGHVTLYWYRQTLGQGSEVLTYSQSDAQRDKSGRPSGRFSAERPERSVSTLKIQRTEQGDSAVYLCASSSDAGNYGYTFGSGTRLTVV.

CDR3 sequence: CSVKQQGYTF. The CDR3 coding sequence is TGCAGCGTTAAACAACAGGGCTACACCTTC. V gene TRBV29-1 combines with J gene TRBJ1-2; D is uncertain. From germline, CDR1 is SQVTM and CDR2 ANQGSEA. The CDR3 consists of 10 residues. Trimming took off 5 bases at V and 8 bases at J, with 9 bases between the two ends.

The chain joins TRBV6-1 to TRBJ1-6; D call uncertain. V lost 8 bases, J lost 7 bases, and 15 bases lay in between. CDR3 size: 14 residues. Looked up from germline, CDR1 is MNHNS and CDR2 is SASEGT. CDR3: CASYKTGLNSPLHF. CDR3 sequence (DNA): TGTGCCAGCTATAAGACCGGACTGAATTCACCCCTCCACTTT.

This sequence joins TRBV27 and TRBJ1-4; tentative D call: TRBD1 (6 bases). This CDR3 is built from 15 residues. Germline CDR1 reads MNHEY; CDR2 reads SMNVEV (reference sequence). V lost 5 bases and J lost 8, with 18 bases in between. CDR3 sequence: CASSPGGGKGEKLFF. The CDR3 nucleotides are TGTGCCAGCAGTCCGGGAGGGGGAAAGGGCGAAAAACTGTTTTTT.

This chain links TRBV4-1 with TRBJ1-1; 11 bases map to TRBD1. The CDR3 loop spans 16 amino acids. Germline V CDR1 and CDR2: MGHRA, YSYEKL. The ends lost 1 base at V and 8 bases at J; junction bases unmatched: 9. CDR3 sequence reads: CASSQADRGRKAEAFF. The CDR3 nucleotides read TGCGCCAGCAGCCAAGCGGACAGGGGGCGCAAAGCCGAAGCTTTCTTT.